Presented here are 10 T cell receptor beta chains from one specimen sequenced in a study of T cells after posttransplantation cyclophosphamide. Sequencing used immunoSEQ multiplex PCR; TCRdb keeps in-frame clones, though not all of them. This table holds 45,000 or so clones, 85% to 95% found once. Sequences were obtained from PBMCs. These receptor sequences come from a woman aged 50 to 65 in good health and a related stem cell transplant donor.

The rearrangement joins TRBV10-1 to TRBJ2-1; maybe TRBD1 (5 bases). Germline V gene data show CDR1 as WNHNN and CDR2 as SYGVQD (reference sequence). V was shortened by 4 bases and J by 5 bases, with 9 bases between the two germline ends. This CDR3 region has 13 residues. The CDR3 is CASSADSDNEQFF. The CDR3 nucleotides are TGCGCCAGCAGTGCCGACAGCGACAATGAGCAGTTCTTC.

The chain combines TRBV19 with TRBJ1-1, with 10 positions matching TRBD1. The length of the CDR3 is 14 residues. Per germline, CDR1 LNHDA and CDR2 SQIVND (reference sequence). J was trimmed by 11 bases and V by 3 bases; bases with no gene match: 9. CDR3 amino acids: CASSMGTGAGNAFF. The CDR3 DNA follows: TGTGCCAGTAGTATGGGGACAGGGGCCGGTAACGCTTTCTTT.

The chain employs TRBV10-3 and TRBJ2-7; possible D gene TRBD2, 5 bases. The V end lost 8 bases, the J end lost 1 base, and 12 bases lay between the germline ends. Germline lookup yields CDR1 ENHRY and CDR2 SYGVKD. This CDR3 spans 13 amino acids. The CDR3 protein is CAIETGESYEQYF. CDR3 nucleotide sequence: TGTGCCATCGAAACCGGGGAATCCTACGAGCAGTACTTC.

This clone was counted once. This sequence joins TRBV6-6 and TRBJ1-6, with no clear D. V was clipped by 4 bases and J by 7 bases, with 5 bases between them. The germline V gene encodes CDR1 MNHNY and CDR2 SVGAGI (reference sequence). The CDR3 spans 12 residues. This chain's CDR3 is CASSSRNSPLHF. The CDR3 DNA is TGTGCCAGCAGTTCGAGGAATTCACCCCTCCACTTT.

This clone showed up just a few times. This rearrangement joins TRBV2 to TRBJ1-5; 8 nucleotides match TRBD1. V lost 2 bases and J lost 15; bases outside the gene matches: 15. This CDR3 comprises 15 residues. Germline V CDR1 and CDR2: SNHLY, FYNNEI. The DNA of the CDR3 is TGTGCCAGCAGTGAACGGGACAGGTTGGTAGGGTTATGGCATTTT. Its protein is CASSERDRLVGLWHF. Variable domain in full (rest from reference TRBV2 and TRBJ1-5): EPEVTQTPSHQVTQMGQEVILRCVPISNHLYFYWYRQILGQKVEFLVSFYNNEISEKSEIFDDQFSVERPDGSNFTLKIRSTKLEDSAMYFCASSERDRLVGLWHFGDGTRLSIL.

The chain joins TRBV11-1 to TRBJ1-2, with a tentative D call TRBD1 (6 bases). V was trimmed by 6 bases and J by 4 bases, leaving 15 bases between them. This CDR3 contains 14 residues. Germline assignment: CDR1 SGHAT and CDR2 FQDESV (reference sequence). As DNA, the CDR3 is TGTGCCAGCAGGGCTACCGGGACAAGCTATGGCTACACCTTC. Residues: CASRATGTSYGYTF.

This sequence joins TRBV9 and TRBJ2-3; 7 bases line up with TRBD2. V gave up 1 base and J gave up 5 bases; unmatched junction bases: 13. CDR3 length: 17 amino acids. CDR1 SGDLS and CDR2 YYNGEE come from the germline V gene. The CDR3 DNA is TGTGCCAGCAGCGTACTAGATGGGAGGGCCTTTGTAGATACGCAGTATTTT. Amino acids: CASSVLDGRAFVDTQYF. Supplemented by reference TRBV9 and TRBJ2-3, the full variable domain reads DSGVTQTPKHLITATGQRVTLRCSPRSGDLSVYWYQQSLDQGLQFLIQYYNGEERAKGNILERFSAQQFPDLHSELNLSSLELGDSALYFCASSVLDGRAFVDTQYFGPGTRLTVL.

This clone was found once. The chain uses TRBV28 and TRBJ2-3; the D gene is possibly TRBD2 (5 bases). With 10 bases removed from V and 8 bases from J, the gap between germline ends came to 10 bases. Germline loops: CDR1 MDHEN, CDR2 SYDVKM. The CDR3 runs 10 residues. The CDR3 spells CATSRGTQYF. As DNA, the CDR3 is TGTGCCACCTCTCGGGGTACGCAGTATTTT.

This chain joins TRBV19 and TRBJ2-7; the match to TRBD2 covers 9 bases. The CDR3 sequence is 16 residues long. J lost 0 bases, V lost 6 bases, and 9 bases had no gene match. Germline CDR1 and CDR2: LNHDA and SQIVND (reference sequence). The chain's CDR3 is CASSTIAGETSYEQYF. The CDR3, as DNA: TGTGCCAGTAGCACCATAGCGGGGGAGACCTCCTACGAGCAGTACTTC.

The rearrangement uses TRBV2 and TRBJ2-7; 9 bases are a match to TRBD1. The length of the CDR3 is 15 residues. The V gene's germline CDR1 is SNHLY and CDR2 FYNNEI. V lost 2 bases to trimming and J lost 6 bases; unmatched junction nucleotides: 8. CDR3 sequence (DNA): TGTGCCAGCAGTGAACAGGACAGGGGTTACAGCGAGCAGTACTTC. Protein product: CASSEQDRGYSEQYF.